Following are 21 T cell receptor beta chains from one sample sequenced in a study of CD8 T cells in ankylosing spondylitis (dated by TCRdb to 2016 to 2017). The study at large found these results: Blood from ankylosing spondylitis patients appeared to be characterized by a TCR beta motif composed of about eight highly homologous amino acid variants.

Library preparation used 5' RACE. This sample was sequenced with an Illumina HiSeq 2500. TCRdb took the public reads, trimmed them with fastp at Q25, ran MiXCR for clone calling and kept in-frame beta chains. Every entry covers one CDR3 protein and lists the most common genes and DNA from its rows. The sample has 220,000 or so distinct CDR3 sequences on record, about 16% of them singletons. The ten largest clonotypes hold about two fifths of the sample. These receptors have no identified antigens. Material for sequencing was blood, either unsorted or a sorted T cell fraction (not recorded which). These receptors all come from a male donor with ankylosing spondylitis.

V gene TRBV12-3 or TRBV12-4 combines with J gene TRBJ2-7; D could derive from TRBD1 or TRBD2 (5 bases each). CDR3 length: 13 residues. Trimming cost V 6 bases and J 4 bases, with 13 bases left between them. In nucleotides, the CDR3 is TGTGCCAGCAGGCTCCCCGGGGCATACGAGCAGTACTTC. Residues: CASRLPGAYEQYF.

This sequence joins TRBV19 and TRBJ1-5; the D is unclear. CDR1 and CDR2 from the germline V gene are LNHDA and SQIVND (reference sequence). Trimming took 3 bases from V and 0 from J, leaving 18 bases between them. The CDR3 sequence is 18 residues long. The CDR3 protein is CASSMLGRFEYSNQPQHF. CDR3 nucleotide sequence: TGTGCCAGTAGTATGTTGGGAAGATTCGAATATAGCAATCAGCCCCAGCATTTT.

The chain has TRBV6-2 or TRBV6-3 and TRBJ2-7; D is perhaps TRBD2 (5 bases). Germline assignment: CDR1 MNHEY and CDR2 SVGEGT. With 4 bases removed from V and 2 bases from J, the gap between germline ends came to 12 bases. The CDR3 runs 14 residues. The CDR3 loop reads CASSSPGSAYEQYF. CDR3 nucleotides: TGTGCCAGCAGTTCCCCGGGAAGCGCCTACGAGCAGTACTTC.

The J gene is TRBJ2-2, the V gene TRBV27, with a weak D call TRBD1 (6 bases). The V and J ends lost 1 base and 3 bases respectively, with 9 bases between them. The CDR3 loop spans 15 amino acids. Germline assignment: CDR1 MNHEY and CDR2 SMNVEV (reference sequence). The CDR3 spells CASSLFPGDTGELFF. CDR3 DNA sequence: TGTGCCAGCAGTTTATTCCCAGGGGACACCGGGGAGCTGTTTTTT.

The gene calls are TRBV7-9 and TRBJ2-5; D is undetermined. The CDR3 is 14 residues long. Germline V gene data show CDR1 as SEHNR and CDR2 as FQNEAQ (reference sequence). V dropped 4 bases and J dropped 0 bases, with 9 bases sitting between them. The DNA for the CDR3 is TGTGCCAGCAGCTCCCCAGGAAACCAAGAGACCCAGTACTTC. This codes for CASSSPGNQETQYF.

The chain recombines TRBV2 with TRBJ2-7; TRBD2 matches at 7 bases. J gave up 4 bases and V 3 bases, and 6 bases lay outside the gene matches. The germline V gene encodes CDR1 SNHLY and CDR2 FYNNEI. The CDR3 is 14 amino acids. CDR3 loop: CASSENSGWYEQYF. The CDR3 DNA reads as TGTGCCAGCAGTGAGAATAGCGGGTGGTACGAGCAGTACTTC.

The chain has TRBV10-2 and TRBJ1-5, with 8 bases identical to TRBD1. The V and J ends lost 6 bases and 8 bases, in that order; junction bases with no gene match: 15. CDR1 is WSHSY, CDR2 SAAADI, per germline. CDR3 length: 16 residues. CDR3 loop: CASRHRTGTGGKPQHF. CDR3 nucleotide sequence: TGCGCCAGCAGGCACCGGACAGGGACCGGGGGTAAGCCCCAGCATTTT.

This clonotype was found a few times. The CDR3 bases are TGTGCCAGCAGCTTGGGGACCGTAAGCTCTGGAAACACCATATATTTT. Encoded protein: CASSLGTVSSGNTIYF. The V and J genes are TRBV5-8 and TRBJ1-3; D unclear. The V end lost 0 bases, the J end lost 0 bases, and 10 bases lay between the germline ends. This CDR3 contains 16 residues. Germline CDR1 reads SGHTS; CDR2 reads YDEGEE.

V usage is TRBV5-1 and J usage is TRBJ1-1; D gene unclear. This CDR3 contains 13 residues. V lost 7 bases, J lost 4 bases, and 14 bases lay in between. Germline loops: CDR1 SGHRS, CDR2 YFSETQ. The CDR3 here is CASHSEVGTEAFF. CDR3 DNA: TGCGCCAGCCATTCCGAGGTCGGCACTGAAGCTTTCTTT. Variable domain in full (rest from reference TRBV5-1 and TRBJ1-1): KAGVTQTPRYLIKTRGQQVTLSCSPISGHRSVSWYQQTPGQGLQFLFEYFSETQRNKGNFPGRFSGRQFSNSRSEMNVSTLELGDSALYLCASHSEVGTEAFFGQGTRLTVV.

V gene TRBV7-9 combines with J gene TRBJ2-7; D unresolved. The V end was cut by 1 base, the J end by 0 bases, with 7 bases between. The germline V gene encodes CDR1 SEHNR and CDR2 FQNEAQ (reference sequence). This CDR3 spans 14 amino acids. CDR3 bases: TGTGCCAGCAGCTTAGACGTGGGCTCCTACGAGCAGTACTTC. Its translation is CASSLDVGSYEQYF.

The V and J genes are TRBV12-3 or TRBV12-4 and TRBJ2-4; either TRBD1 or TRBD2 may supply D (5 bases each). The CDR3 is 13 amino acids. V gave up 5 bases and J gave up 9 bases, with 14 bases separating them. CDR3 DNA sequence: TGTGCCAGCAGTATCGGGACCCCGGGCATTCAGTACTTC. Translating gives CASSIGTPGIQYF.

The rearrangement joins TRBV7-9 to TRBJ1-1; 9 nucleotides match TRBD1. V lost 1 base, J lost 5 bases, and 5 bases stayed unmatched. Germline V CDR1 and CDR2: SEHNR, FQNEAQ (reference sequence). The length of the CDR3 is 15 residues. The CDR3 DNA is TGTGCCAGCAGCTTAGGGACAGGGGTGTGGACTGAAGCTTTCTTT. Protein product: CASSLGTGVWTEAFF.

This clonotype was seen more than once but under ten times. The chain links TRBV4-1 to TRBJ2-1; 7 bases map to TRBD2. The J segment lost 1 base and the V segment lost 1 base, leaving 4 bases of the junction unmatched. The germline gives CDR1 MGHRA, CDR2 YSYEKL. This CDR3 has 16 residues. CDR3 amino acids: CASSQGGTNSYNEQFF. In DNA, the CDR3 is TGCGCCAGCAGCCAAGGCGGGACTAATTCCTACAATGAGCAGTTCTTC.

In this sample, this clonotype turned up many times. J is TRBJ2-3 and V is TRBV5-6; 9 bases line up with TRBD1. The germline V gene encodes CDR1 SGHDT and CDR2 YYEEEE. The CDR3 consists of 18 residues. J gave up 5 bases and V 2 bases, and 15 bases lay outside the gene matches. The CDR3 nucleotides are TGTGCCAGCAGCTTTGCACACCCCGGGACAGGGTTGAGAGATACGCAGTATTTT. Translating it yields CASSFAHPGTGLRDTQYF.

This chain joins TRBV20-1 and TRBJ2-1; TRBD2 agrees at 16 bases. The germline V gene has CDR1 DFQATT and CDR2 SNEGSKA (reference sequence). This CDR3 has 15 amino acids. With V trimmed by 2 bases and J by 7 bases, 2 bases remained unmatched. CDR3 protein: CSARPGLAGGNEQFF. The CDR3 DNA follows: TGCAGTGCTAGACCGGGACTAGCGGGGGGGAATGAGCAGTTCTTC.

The CDR3 is CASSSPRAPRTDTQYF. In DNA, the CDR3 is TGTGCCAGCAGTTCCCCAAGGGCCCCCCGCACAGATACGCAGTATTTT. J is TRBJ2-3 and V is TRBV28; D is undetermined. Germline values: CDR1 MDHEN, CDR2 SYDVKM. CDR3 length: 16 residues. With 4 bases removed from V and 1 base from J, the gap between germline ends came to 15 bases. Drawing the rest from reference TRBV28 and TRBJ2-3, the complete variable domain is DVKVTQSSRYLVKRTGEKVFLECVQDMDHENMFWYRQDPGLGLRLIYFSYDVKMKEKGDIPEGYSVSREKKERFSLILESASTNQTSMYLCASSSPRAPRTDTQYFGPGTRLTVL.

There are many counts of this clonotype. V and J are TRBV21-1 and TRBJ1-1. TRBV21-1 counts as a pseudogene. The CDR3 runs to 12 residues. The CDR3 nucleotides read TGTGCCGGGGACGGACCTGACACTGAAGCTTTCTTT. This codes for CAGDGPDTEAFF.

The chain employs TRBV27 and TRBJ2-5; TRBD2 matches 8 bases. J gave up 7 bases and V 5 bases, and 9 bases lay outside the gene matches. The CDR3 is made up of 14 amino acids. From germline, CDR1 is MNHEY and CDR2 SMNVEV (reference sequence). Here the CDR3 reads CASSSLREVGTQYF. DNA for the CDR3: TGTGCCAGCAGTAGTTTGCGGGAGGTTGGGACCCAGTACTTC.

V is TRBV4-1 and J is TRBJ1-4, with TRBD1 as a possible D gene (6 bases). The V end was cut by 4 bases, the J end by 0 bases, with 12 bases between. Germline V gene lookup returns CDR1 MGHRA and CDR2 YSYEKL. The length of the CDR3 is 16 residues. The CDR3: CASSPGGAATNEKLFF. DNA for the CDR3: TGCGCCAGCAGCCCGGGGGGGGCGGCAACTAATGAAAAACTGTTTTTT.

The chain joins TRBV4-3 to TRBJ2-1; D ambiguous. The CDR3 loop spans 18 amino acids. V was shortened by 0 bases and J by 7 bases, with 22 bases between the two germline ends. CDR1 is LGHNA, CDR2 YSLEER, per germline. CDR3 amino acids: CASSQDPPFTGRYNEQFF. The CDR3 nucleotides read TGCGCCAGCAGCCAAGACCCTCCATTCACCGGGCGTTATAATGAGCAGTTCTTC.

This clonotype came up a few times. V usage is TRBV7-8 and J usage is TRBJ2-1, with D possibly TRBD1 on 6 matching bases. The germline V gene has CDR1 SGHVS and CDR2 FQNEAQ. This CDR3 contains 14 residues. Trimming took 3 bases from V and 4 from J, leaving 10 bases between them. As DNA, the CDR3 is TGTGCCAGCAGCTTCCGGACAGATTACAATGAGCAGTTCTTC. It specifies CASSFRTDYNEQFF.